This T cell receptor (beta chain) was found in a study of blood T cell repertoires in COVID-19 (TCRdb year 2020). Study-wide context: Collaborator samples came from the United States, Italy and Spain and covered acute and convalescent phases of COVID-19. The material from the prospective study consisted of cDNA or gDNA derived from T cells, B-cell-depleted T cells, or PBMCs. The dataset comprised deeply sampled blood TCRbeta repertoires from subjects exposed to, actively infected with, or recovered from COVID-19. The repertoires were released in a freely available public database meant as a resource for research on the immune response to SARS-CoV-2. Samples came from the ongoing ImmuneRACE study (first 160 participants) plus 1,254 subjects from 6 global collaborators. The sample metadata nearly always contained a de-identified subject ID, COVID-19 status, age in years and sex. HLA class I and class II types, where available, came from metadata supplied by the sample provider rather than from assay-based typing. Here is what the overall study found, with its caveats: How much clinical and demographic metadata was included differed by source and by participant, and the metadata was provided uncurated.

Worth noting for this clone: It has no known antigen specificity. No qualities accompany the bases; no much larger clone lies one base away.

V is reduced by 0 bases and J by 4 bases, leaving a spacing of 12 bases between them. Taken from cysteine to phenylalanine, the CDR3 has 15 residues. Kept here is only the CDR3 DNA, which spans 45 bases and is read in frame from base 1. The germline V gene provides CDR1 LGHNA and CDR2 YNFKEQ. Whole blood was collected in K2EDTA tubes by collaborating institutions according to the institutions' own protocols. For TCRbeta analysis, collaborator samples were shipped as frozen whole blood, as isolated PBMCs, or as DNA extracted from either sample type. TCRbeta CDR3 regions were amplified from genomic DNA using the immunoSEQ Assay, a bias-controlled multiplex PCR. Per the original workflow: The number of nucleated cells in each sample was estimated from the amplification of reference gene primers within the assay. To quantify the absolute abundance of each unique TCRbeta CDR3 rearrangement, sequence reads were collapsed and filtered. For each sample, productive Simpson clonality was calculated as the square root of Simpson's diversity index across productive rearrangements. TCRdb limited this immuneACCESS table to in-frame rearrangements with V and J called. A share of clones is missing; checked studies link under half to unresolved V genes, and the rest is unexplained. V, J and clone size derive from that table, while D and trimming were established from the DNA sequence. In this sample the table shows 96,000 or so clones, roughly 90% of which occur a single time. Under 2% of the sample goes to the ten largest clones.

The TCR originated in a man aged 55 to 70 with acute or convalescent COVID-19. Here the chain combines TRBV4-2 and TRBJ1-1, with the D gene call left open. Sequencing was carried out using peripheral blood. CDR3 protein: CASSQDRRAGTEAFF. The nucleotide sequence reads as follows: TGTGCCAGCAGCCAAGATAGGCGGGCAGGCACTGAAGCTTTCTTT.